These 25 T cell receptor delta chains were all obtained from the same sample, sequenced in a study of human gamma delta and Vdelta1 T cells. TCRdb redid the clone calls on the PCR reads with CATT. The sample has about 6,100 delta-chain clones; about a tenth are singletons. The sequenced sample consisted of naive CD27+ Vdelta1 gamma-delta T cells from blood. All receptors derive from a human donor in good health.

Regarding this clone: A far larger clone differs by one base, so this is likely a read error. The gene calls are TRDV1 and TRDJ1; D is possibly TRDD2 (5 bases). Germline CDR1 and CDR2: TSWWSYY and QGS. Trimming took 3 bases from V and 10 from J, leaving 45 bases between them. The CDR3 loop spans 23 amino acids. This CDR3 is CALGEPPFSLRGANPNPKGALIF. As DNA, the CDR3 is TGTGCTCTTGGGGAGCCTCCTTTTTCCCTACGCGGGGCCAACCCAAACCCGAAAGGCGCACTCATCTTT.

A remark on this clone: A read error may be the cause here, since a much bigger clone is one base away. This chain joins TRDV1 and TRDJ1; the match to TRDD3 covers 10 bases. Germline V gene data show CDR1 as TSWWSYY and CDR2 as QGS. This CDR3 spans 23 amino acids. The CDR3 reads CALGERPRPSFRTGGSGVDKPIF. Here the CDR3 DNA reads TGTGCTCTTGGGGAAAGGCCTAGGCCTTCCTTTCGTACTGGGGGATCCGGGGTAGATAAACCCATCTTT.

Comments on this clone: A much larger clone differs by one base, so this may be a read error. The genes are TRDV1 and TRDJ1, with a tentative D call TRDD3 (6 bases). CDR3 size: 23 residues. Trimming pared 1 base from V and 0 bases from J, leaving 33 bases between. From germline, CDR1 is TSWWSYY and CDR2 QGS. This CDR3 is CALGERVVPSGMPHEINTDKLIF. CDR3 nucleotide sequence: TGTGCTCTTGGGGAACGGGTCGTTCCTTCGGGGATGCCCCACGAAATCAACACCGATAAACTCATCTTT.

Turning to this clone: The TCRdb record carries a much larger clone's protein, which differs from this DNA's translation at residue 16; a read error is the likely cause, and the protein listed here is the DNA translation. The chain employs TRDV1 and TRDJ1; TRDD3 is a possible D gene (6 bases). Looked up from germline, CDR1 is TSWWSYY and CDR2 is QGS. The CDR3 runs to 19 residues. The CDR3 region is CALGELSLSKGMRPDRLIF. CDR3 nucleotide sequence: TGTGCTCTTGGGGAACTCTCCCTCAGTAAGGGGATGAGGCCCGATAGACTCATCTTT.

Within the sample, this clone is medium-sized. The chain recombines TRDV1 with TRDJ1; 9 nucleotides line up with TRDD2. The length of the CDR3 is 22 residues. The germline V gene encodes CDR1 TSWWSYY and CDR2 QGS. V lost 3 bases to trimming and J lost 12 bases; unmatched junction nucleotides: 35. CDR3 sequence: CALGEPSIGLRAFLRTGEAFIF. CDR3 nucleotide sequence: TGTGCTCTTGGGGAGCCGAGCATCGGGTTACGTGCCTTCCTACGAACGGGGGAGGCCTTCATCTTT.

This clone has only a few counts. TCRdb has a much larger clone's protein, which differs at residue 5 from the translation of this DNA, likely because of a read error; what is shown is the protein translated from the DNA. This rearrangement joins TRDV1 to TRDJ1, with TRDD3 as a possible D gene (6 bases). This CDR3 region has 19 residues. Germline V gene sequence: CDR1 TSWWSYY, CDR2 QGS. With 5 bases removed from V and 7 bases from J, the gap between germline ends came to 32 bases. The CDR3 DNA reads TGTGCTCTTGGGAAAGACTACTCCACCTACCGGGGGACACGGGTTAAACTCATCTTT. Amino acids: CALGKDYSTYRGTRVKLIF.

Sample share makes this clone medium-sized. Different DNA sequences within this sample yield the same CDR3. The chain links TRDV1 to TRDJ1; unclear D gene. Germline CDR1 is TSWWSYY and CDR2 is QGS. The CDR3 is 15 residues long. V was trimmed by 1 base and J by 0 bases, leaving 9 bases between them. CDR3 protein: CALGERLRYTDKLIF. CDR3 sequence (DNA): TGTGCTCTTGGGGAACGCCTCCGCTACACCGATAAACTCATCTTT.

As concerns this clone: Since a far larger clone is one base different, this is likely a read error. The gene calls are TRDV1 and TRDJ1; the D gene is possibly TRDD2 (8 bases). Per the germline V gene, CDR1 is TSWWSYY and CDR2 is QGS. The CDR3 length is 15 residues. CDR3 coding DNA: TGTGCTCTTTGCCTTCCTAAGGGATACACCGATAAACCCATCTTT. Protein product: CALCLPKGYTDKPIF.

This clone is deemed large. The sample has other DNA sequences that encode this CDR3 too. This chain uses TRDV1 with TRDJ1; a possible D gene is TRDD2 (5 bases). Per the germline V gene, CDR1 is TSWWSYY and CDR2 is QGS. Trimming cost V 1 base and J 0 bases, with 27 bases left between them. The CDR3 sequence is 21 residues long. CDR3 nucleotide sequence: TGTGCTCTTGGGGAACCCCGCAGGAATCTTCCCCTGTCTGCTTACACCGATAAACTCATCTTT. It yields the protein CALGEPRRNLPLSAYTDKLIF.

This clone qualifies as medium-sized. This sample includes further DNA sequences coding for the same CDR3. V and J are TRDV1 and TRDJ1, with TRDD3 matching 12 bases. The CDR3 length is 18 residues. With 1 base clipped from V and 9 bases from J, the junction kept 15 bases outside the gene matches. The germline CDR1 and CDR2 sequences are TSWWSYY and QGS. CDR3 residues: CALGERRPFSGGYGELIF. In DNA form, the CDR3 reads TGTGCTCTTGGGGAACGCCGCCCTTTCTCTGGGGGATACGGGGAACTCATCTTT.

This clone was seen a few times. The rearrangement uses TRDV1 and TRDJ1; TRDD3 agrees at 13 bases. Germline lookup yields CDR1 TSWWSYY and CDR2 QGS. The CDR3 totals 22 residues. V shed 4 bases, J shed 0 bases, and the junction held 20 bases outside the gene matches. The CDR3 protein is CALGGALLRGTGGYVYTDKLIF. DNA of the CDR3: TGTGCTCTTGGGGGGGCCCTCCTACGAGGTACTGGGGGATACGTGTACACCGATAAACTCATCTTT.

This clone was recorded a few times. The translation of this DNA and the TCRdb protein of a much larger clone differ at residue 5, probably owing to a read error; the protein shown here is translated from the DNA. V is TRDV1 and J is TRDJ1; D is undetermined. Germline CDR1 and CDR2: TSWWSYY and QGS. The CDR3 contains 17 residues. The ends were cut back, 4 bases at V and 0 bases at J, with 18 bases in the middle. The CDR3: CALGGRLGALYTDKLIF. CDR3 in DNA: TGTGCTCTTGGGGGAAGGTTAGGAGCACTTTACACCGATAAACTCATCTTT.

A remark on this clone: It differs at one base from a far larger clone, so likely a read error. Other nucleotide sequences from this sample produce the same CDR3. The chain employs TRDV1 and TRDJ1; TRDD3 matches at 8 bases. Germline loops: CDR1 TSWWSYY, CDR2 QGS. This CDR3 has 24 residues. V lost 5 bases and J lost 7; bases outside the gene matches: 39. The CDR3 loop reads CALGPHPHSPRLWSYNRDTSKLIF. The DNA for the CDR3 is TGTGCTCTTGGGCCTCATCCTCATAGTCCGCGGCTTTGGTCCTACAATCGGGATACGTCTAAACTCATCTTT.

Only a few counts were recorded for this clone. Since a much larger clone is just one base distant, this may be a read error. Other nucleotide sequences from this sample produce the same CDR3. The genes are TRDV1 and TRDJ1, with TRDD3 matching over 8 bases. Germline values: CDR1 TSWWSYY, CDR2 QGS. The CDR3 has 19 residues. V was clipped by 1 base and J by 6 bases; unmatched bases: 19. In DNA form, the CDR3 reads TGTGCTCTTGGGGAACCCGTTTTTCTGAGGCGGGGATACAGAAATAAACTCATCTTT. Translating gives CALGEPVFLRRGYRNKLIF.

In this sample, this clone turned up once. This chain connects TRDV1 to TRDJ1; 13 bases agree with TRDD3. V was clipped by 4 bases and J by 8 bases; unmatched bases: 43. From germline, CDR1 is TSWWSYY and CDR2 QGS. The CDR3 is made up of 27 amino acids. CDR3 nucleotides: TGTGCTCTTGGGGCCACTGCTTCTTCCCCCAGACACCAGACTGGGGGATACGCGGGTCCCCGGGCCCGAAAACTCATCTTT. Its translation: CALGATASSPRHQTGGYAGPRARKLIF.

This clone is labeled large (0.1 to 1%). Other DNA sequences within the sample encode an identical CDR3. The gene calls are TRDV1 and TRDJ1, with D perhaps matching TRDD3 (6 bases). Germline loops: CDR1 TSWWSYY, CDR2 QGS. V lost 4 bases and J 3 bases, leaving 24 bases between the germline ends. The CDR3 length is 18 residues. The CDR3 loop reads CALGGQLRRRGEPDKLIF. The CDR3, as DNA: TGTGCTCTTGGGGGCCAGCTGAGGCGACGGGGGGAACCCGATAAACTCATCTTT.

This clone is termed medium-sized (0.01 to 0.1%). The V gene is TRDV1, the J gene TRDJ1; tentatively, D is TRDD2 (5 bases). V was trimmed by 0 bases and J by 3 bases, leaving 20 bases between them. The CDR3 is 18 amino acids. Germline loops: CDR1 TSWWSYY, CDR2 QGS. CDR3 DNA: TGTGCTCTTGGGGAACTACGAACCCTACGGACCGATTCCGATAAACTCATCTTT. Translated, it gives CALGELRTLRTDSDKLIF.

The genes are TRDV1 and TRDJ1, with 8 nucleotides matching TRDD3. Trimming cost V 0 bases and J 5 bases; bases outside gene matches: 26. The length of the CDR3 is 22 residues. CDR1 TSWWSYY and CDR2 QGS come from the germline V gene. The CDR3 DNA reads TGTGCTCTTGGGGAACTTAGGACCACCAGTGGACTACTGGGGGCCGGGAGAGATAAACTCATCTTT. Encoded protein: CALGELRTTSGLLGAGRDKLIF.

This clone has a handful of counts. It is likely a read error: a sequence one base away is far more abundant. Other DNA sequences in the same sample also yield this CDR3. The chain employs TRDV2 and TRDJ1; D is unclear. Germline lookup yields CDR1 GEAIGNYY and CDR2 EKD. The CDR3 has 12 residues. The ends were cut back, 0 bases at V and 6 bases at J, with 7 bases in the middle. The CDR3 DNA reads as TGTGCCTGTGACACCACATATTATAAACTCATCTTT. Amino acid sequence: CACDTTYYKLIF.

This clone was detected a few times. With a far larger clone one base away, a read error is the likely cause. The chain is built from TRDV1 and TRDJ1; TRDD3 matches 11 bases. Germline assignment: CDR1 TSWWSYY and CDR2 QGS. The CDR3 is 21 residues long. Unmatched junction bases numbered 26, after V lost 8 bases and J lost 3 bases. The CDR3 loop is CALRTRPSSRWGIRLADKLIF. The CDR3 coding sequence is TGTGCTCTTAGGACCCGGCCTTCTTCACGATGGGGGATACGCTTGGCCGATAAACTCATCTTT.

The table lists this clone with a few counts. The TCRdb protein comes from a much larger clone and disagrees with this DNA's translation at residue 6, likely due to a read error; the protein given here is derived from the DNA. This sequence joins TRDV1 and TRDJ1; D perhaps matches TRDD3 (5 bases). The CDR3 has 17 residues. Germline-derived CDR1 and CDR2 are TSWWSYY and QGS. The V and J ends lost 2 bases and 0 bases respectively, with 16 bases between them. Written as DNA, the CDR3 is TGTGCTCTTGGGGAAGGGCTAAAGGGATCGTACACCGATAAACTCATCTTT. This encodes CALGEGLKGSYTDKLIF.

Concerning this clone itself: With only one base between it and a far larger clone, this is likely a read error. The chain has TRDV1 and TRDJ1; TRDD2 agrees at 9 bases. The germline V gene has CDR1 TSWWSYY and CDR2 QGS. The V and J ends lost 2 bases and 7 bases, in that order; junction bases with no gene match: 29. This CDR3 is 22 amino acids long. In DNA form, the CDR3 reads TGTGCTCTTGGGGAAACTGGGCCTTCCTACACTTCTCGAGAGGATACGCCGGGTAAACTCATCTTT. It specifies CALGETGPSYTSREDTPGKLIF.

This clone was detected a few times. This chain links TRDV1 with TRDJ1; TRDD3 is a possible D gene (5 bases). Trimming cost V 1 base and J 6 bases, with 18 bases left between them. The CDR3 consists of 16 residues. Germline values: CDR1 TSWWSYY, CDR2 QGS. The CDR3 DNA is TGTGCTCTTGGGGAACGGGGGCGGCTGACGAGGTATAAACTCATCTTT. As protein: CALGERGRLTRYKLIF.

The sample holds a few counts of this clone. A single base separates this from a much larger clone, so it may be a read error. V and J are TRDV1 and TRDJ1, with 12 bases identical to TRDD3. This CDR3 spans 24 amino acids. Germline trimming cut 2 bases from V and 0 bases from J; bases unmatched to any gene: 25. CDR1 and CDR2 (germline): TSWWSYY, QGS. The CDR3 sequence: CALGEVYSLRANWGILGYTDKLIF. DNA for the CDR3: TGTGCTCTTGGGGAAGTTTATTCCCTACGAGCTAACTGGGGGATACTCGGCTACACCGATAAACTCATCTTT.

For this clone: The TCRdb protein comes from a much larger clone and disagrees with this DNA's translation at residue 6, likely due to a read error; the protein given here is derived from the DNA. The rearrangement uses TRDV1 and TRDJ1, with D possibly being TRDD3 (6 bases). CDR1 and CDR2 from the germline V gene are TSWWSYY and QGS. Trimming pared 2 bases from V and 0 bases from J, leaving 19 bases between. This CDR3 region has 18 residues. CDR3 coding DNA: TGTGCTCTTGGGGAAAGCGTTCACGGGGATCCGTACACCGATAAACTCATCTTT. This sequence encodes CALGESVHGDPYTDKLIF.